The subject of this entry is one T cell receptor (beta chain). TCRdb used MiXCR to reprocess the 5' RACE reads, holding one entry per CDR3 protein. In the table there are some 31,000 distinct CDR3 sequences, 26% of which are singletons. CDR3 length equals 13 residues. Germline loops: CDR1 MDHEN, CDR2 SYDVKM. Trimming removed 7 bases from V and 9 bases from J; junction bases left unmatched: 7. This TCR was recovered from a female donor with breast cancer. Sequencing was done on a sample of naive CD4+ T cells sorted from a lymph node. Indicated subset: naive CD4+ T cells, CD4+CD45RA+CD25-. This chain uses TRBV28 with TRBJ2-5; TRBD1 aligns across 11 bases. The CDR3 reads CASTYRDRGAQYF. CDR3 sequence (DNA): TGTGCCAGCACCTACCGGGACAGGGGGGCCCAGTACTTC. Using reference TRBV28 and TRBJ2-5 for the parts outside the CDR3, the full variable domain is DVKVTQSSRYLVKRTGEKVFLECVQDMDHENMFWYRQDPGLGLRLIYFSYDVKMKEKGDIPEGYSVSREKKERFSLILESASTNQTSMYLCASTYRDRGAQYFGPGTRLLVL.